The text below deals with one T cell receptor beta chain. Its cognate antigen has yet to be identified. Base-call qualities are not available, and no considerably larger clone is one nucleotide away. From a lookup of the germline V gene, CDR1 and CDR2 are MNHEY and SVGEGT. V lost 11 bases and J lost 1 base, and the count of bases not matched to a germline gene is 4. From the cysteine up to the phenylalanine, the CDR3 has a length of 13 residues. CDR3 DNA is the only sequence kept; it has 39 bases, read in frame from the first base. The data belong to a study of CD8 T cells in ankylosing spondylitis (dated by TCRdb to about 2017). With regard to the full study: To find TCR variants linked to disease, the study profiled T cell receptor beta repertoires in ankylosing spondylitis patients and healthy donors. The full study cohort comprised approximately 23 ankylosing spondylitis patients and over a hundred healthy donors. Peripheral blood was sampled, and synovial fluid was additionally collected from ankylosing spondylitis patients. Overall study outcomes, separate from this receptor: Some motif variants had previously been reported in the synovial fluid and blood of reactive arthritis patients, which suggests shared mechanisms of disease initiation. According to the report, matched synovial fluid samples from ankylosing spondylitis patients were significantly enriched for the disease-linked clones. In peripheral blood, the disease-linked clones were found at relatively low frequencies and had a CD8+ phenotype. A TCR beta motif of several highly homologous amino acid variants appeared characteristic of blood from ankylosing spondylitis patients.

TCRdb names Illumina MiSeq as the instrument used. Quantitative 5'-RACE with molecular barcodes was the method used to prepare the TCR beta libraries. On the study's bioinformatics: Disease-linked TCR variants were identified with a new computational method built on a probabilistic model of VDJ rearrangement. TCRdb cleaned the public reads at Q25 with fastp, built clones with MiXCR and kept in-frame beta chains. Duplicate CDR3 protein sequences are folded into a single record with the most common DNA and genes. The V and J calls and clone size come from TCRdb's table, not from the authors' own analysis. For this sample there are 35,000 to 40,000 distinct CDR3 sequences; 16% appear just once. The ten largest clones capture approximately 50% of the sample.

The chain is assembled from TRBV6-2 or TRBV6-3 and TRBJ2-2, and 7 bases in between align with TRBD1. The source is a male donor with ankylosing spondylitis or in good health (not recorded which). Sequencing was done on a sample of blood. The CDR3 region has the sequence CAVRQGNTGELFF. The nucleotide sequence reads TGTGCCGTACGACAGGGGAACACCGGGGAGCTGTTTTTT.